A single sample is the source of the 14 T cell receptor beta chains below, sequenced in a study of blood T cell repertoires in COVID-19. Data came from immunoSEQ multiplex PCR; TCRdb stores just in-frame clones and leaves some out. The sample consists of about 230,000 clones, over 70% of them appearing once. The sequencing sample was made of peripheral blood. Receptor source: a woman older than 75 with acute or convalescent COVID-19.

For the CDR3, the DNA is TGTGCCAGCAGCTTCCTTCGTGGCGGGACCCTCTACGAGCAGTACTTC. Translating it yields CASSFLRGGTLYEQYF. The genes are TRBV7-8 and TRBJ2-7; possibly TRBD2 for D (6 bases). The CDR3 extends over 16 amino acids. V lost 3 bases and J 3 bases, leaving 18 bases between the germline ends. Germline values: CDR1 SGHVS, CDR2 FQNEAQ.

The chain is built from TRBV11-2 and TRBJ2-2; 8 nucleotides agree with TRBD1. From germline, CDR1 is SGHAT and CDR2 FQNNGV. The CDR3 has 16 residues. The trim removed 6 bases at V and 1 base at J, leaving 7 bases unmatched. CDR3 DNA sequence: TGTGCCAGCAGACGGACAGGGTCGGGGAACACCGGGGAGCTGTTTTTT. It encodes CASRRTGSGNTGELFF.

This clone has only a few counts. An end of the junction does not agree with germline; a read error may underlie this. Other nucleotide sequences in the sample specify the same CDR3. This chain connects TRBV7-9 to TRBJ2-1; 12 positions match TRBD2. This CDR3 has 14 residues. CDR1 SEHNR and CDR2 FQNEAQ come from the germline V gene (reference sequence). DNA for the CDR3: TGTGCCAGCAGCCTAGCGGGGGGGGACAATGAGCAGTTCTTC. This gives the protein CASSLAGGDNEQFF.

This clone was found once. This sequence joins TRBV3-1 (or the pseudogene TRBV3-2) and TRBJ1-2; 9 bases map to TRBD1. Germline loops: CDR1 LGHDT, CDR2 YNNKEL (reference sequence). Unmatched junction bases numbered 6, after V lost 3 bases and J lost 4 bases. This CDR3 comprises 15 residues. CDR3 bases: TGTGCCAGCAGCCATTCACAGACAGGGGGCTATGGCTACACCTTC. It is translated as CASSHSQTGGYGYTF.

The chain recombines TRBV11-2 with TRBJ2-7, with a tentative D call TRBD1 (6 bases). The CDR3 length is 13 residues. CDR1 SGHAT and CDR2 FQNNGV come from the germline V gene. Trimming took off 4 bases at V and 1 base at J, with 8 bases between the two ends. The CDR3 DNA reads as TGTGCCAGCAGCTCAACAGGGTCCTACGAGCAGTACTTC. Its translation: CASSSTGSYEQYF.

This chain's CDR3 is CASSFRGLPNQPQHF. The CDR3 bases are TGTGCCAGCAGCTTCAGGGGTCTACCCAATCAGCCCCAGCATTTT. The chain combines TRBV6-2 or TRBV6-3 with TRBJ1-5; the D gene is possibly TRBD1 (6 bases). The CDR3 has 15 residues. V was pared by 6 bases and J by 3 bases, with 15 bases between. Germline CDR1 MNHEY, CDR2 SVGEGT.

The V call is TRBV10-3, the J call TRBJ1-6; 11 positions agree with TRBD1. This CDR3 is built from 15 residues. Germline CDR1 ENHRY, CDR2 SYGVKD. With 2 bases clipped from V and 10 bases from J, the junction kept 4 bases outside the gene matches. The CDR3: CAISERTGGNSPLHF. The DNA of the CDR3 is TGTGCCATCAGTGAGAGGACAGGGGGCAACTCACCCCTCCACTTT.

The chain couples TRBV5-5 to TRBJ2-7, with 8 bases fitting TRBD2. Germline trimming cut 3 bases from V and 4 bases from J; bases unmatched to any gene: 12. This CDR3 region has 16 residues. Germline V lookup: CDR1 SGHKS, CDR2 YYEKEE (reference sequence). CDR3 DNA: TGTGCCAGCAGCTACCTATTGCGGGGGGCCGGTTACGAGCAGTACTTC. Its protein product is CASSYLLRGAGYEQYF. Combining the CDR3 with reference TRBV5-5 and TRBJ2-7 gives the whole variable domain DAGVTQSPTHLIKTRGQQVTLRCSPISGHKSVSWYQQVLGQGPQFIFQYYEKEERGRGNFPDRFSARQFPNYSSELNVNALLLGDSALYLCASSYLLRGAGYEQYFGPGTRLTVT.

Here the CDR3 reads CASRKTGGANYGYTF. In nucleotides, the CDR3 is TGTGCCAGCAGGAAAACAGGGGGGGCTAACTATGGCTACACCTTC. The V and J genes are TRBV6-5 and TRBJ1-2, with 8 bases that match TRBD1. V shed 6 bases and J 0 bases; nucleotides not matched to a gene: 6. The germline CDR1 and CDR2 sequences are MNHEY and SVGAGI. There are 15 residues in the CDR3.

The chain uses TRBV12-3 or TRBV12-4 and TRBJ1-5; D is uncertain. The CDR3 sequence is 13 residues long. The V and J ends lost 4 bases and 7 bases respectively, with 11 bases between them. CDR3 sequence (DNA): TGTGCCAGCAGTTATGTAGCAAACCAGCCCCAGCATTTT. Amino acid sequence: CASSYVANQPQHF.

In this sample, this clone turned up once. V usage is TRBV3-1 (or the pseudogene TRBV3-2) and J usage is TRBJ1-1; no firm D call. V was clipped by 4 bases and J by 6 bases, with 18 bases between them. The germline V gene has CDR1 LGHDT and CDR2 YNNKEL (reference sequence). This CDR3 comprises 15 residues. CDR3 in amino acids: CASSRESQKEAEAFF. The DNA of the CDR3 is TGTGCCAGCAGCCGGGAGTCCCAGAAGGAAGCTGAAGCTTTCTTT.

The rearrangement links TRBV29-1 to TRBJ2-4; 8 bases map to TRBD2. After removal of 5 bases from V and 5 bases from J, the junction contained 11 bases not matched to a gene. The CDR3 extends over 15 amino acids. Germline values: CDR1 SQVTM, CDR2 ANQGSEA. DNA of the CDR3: TGCAGCGTTAAGGTGCGGGAGGCAACAGAAAACATTCAGTACTTC. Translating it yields CSVKVREATENIQYF.

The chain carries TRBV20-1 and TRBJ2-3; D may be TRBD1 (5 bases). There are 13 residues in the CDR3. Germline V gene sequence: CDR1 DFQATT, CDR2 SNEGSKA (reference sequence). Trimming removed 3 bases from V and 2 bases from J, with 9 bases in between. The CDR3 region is CSASGATTDTQYF. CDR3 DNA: TGCAGTGCTAGTGGGGCCACCACAGATACGCAGTATTTT.

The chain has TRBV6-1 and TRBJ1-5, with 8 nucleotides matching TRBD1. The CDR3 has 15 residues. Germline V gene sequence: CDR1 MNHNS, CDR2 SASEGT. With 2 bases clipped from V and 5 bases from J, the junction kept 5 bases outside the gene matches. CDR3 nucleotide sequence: TGTGCCAGCAGTGAAAGGCGACAGGGGTATCAGCCCCAGCATTTT. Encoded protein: CASSERRQGYQPQHF.